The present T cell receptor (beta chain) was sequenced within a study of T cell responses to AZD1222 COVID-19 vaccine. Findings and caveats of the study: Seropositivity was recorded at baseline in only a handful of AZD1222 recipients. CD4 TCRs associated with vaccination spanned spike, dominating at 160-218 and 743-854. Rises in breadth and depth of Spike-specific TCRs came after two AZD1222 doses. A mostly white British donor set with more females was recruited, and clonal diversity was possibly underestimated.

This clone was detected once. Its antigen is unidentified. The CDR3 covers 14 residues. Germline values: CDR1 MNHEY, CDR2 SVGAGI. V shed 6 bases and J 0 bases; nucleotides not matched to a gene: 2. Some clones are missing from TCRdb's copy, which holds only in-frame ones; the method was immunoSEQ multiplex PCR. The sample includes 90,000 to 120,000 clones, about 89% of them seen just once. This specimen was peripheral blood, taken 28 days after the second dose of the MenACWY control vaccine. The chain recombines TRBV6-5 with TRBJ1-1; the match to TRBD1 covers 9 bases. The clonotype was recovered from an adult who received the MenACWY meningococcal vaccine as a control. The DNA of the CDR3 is TGTGCCAGCAGGTGGACAGGGGTGAACACTGAAGCTTTCTTT. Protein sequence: CASRWTGVNTEAFF.